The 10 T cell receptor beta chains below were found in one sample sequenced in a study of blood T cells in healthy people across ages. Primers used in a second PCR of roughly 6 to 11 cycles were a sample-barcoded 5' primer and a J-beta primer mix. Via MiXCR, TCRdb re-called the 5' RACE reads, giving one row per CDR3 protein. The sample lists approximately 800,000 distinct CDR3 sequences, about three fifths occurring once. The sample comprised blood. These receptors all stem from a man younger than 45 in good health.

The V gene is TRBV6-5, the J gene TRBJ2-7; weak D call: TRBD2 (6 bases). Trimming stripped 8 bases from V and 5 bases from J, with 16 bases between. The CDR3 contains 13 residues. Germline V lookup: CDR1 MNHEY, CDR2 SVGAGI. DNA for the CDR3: TGTGCCAGCGGCTCGGGCGGGATTAACGAGCAGTACTTC. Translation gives CASGSGGINEQYF.

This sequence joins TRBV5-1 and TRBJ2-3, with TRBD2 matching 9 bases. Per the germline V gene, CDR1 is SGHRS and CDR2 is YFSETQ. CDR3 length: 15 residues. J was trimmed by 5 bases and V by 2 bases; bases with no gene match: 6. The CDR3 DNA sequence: TGCGCCAGCAGCTTTGCCGCGGGGGGGAGAGATACGCAGTATTTT. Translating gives CASSFAAGGRDTQYF.

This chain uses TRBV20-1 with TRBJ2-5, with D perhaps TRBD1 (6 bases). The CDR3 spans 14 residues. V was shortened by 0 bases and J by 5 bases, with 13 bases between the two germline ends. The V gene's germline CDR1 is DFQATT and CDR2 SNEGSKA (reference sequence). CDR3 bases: TGCAGTGCTAGAGATGAGGGGGTGGGGGAGACCCAGTACTTC. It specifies CSARDEGVGETQYF.

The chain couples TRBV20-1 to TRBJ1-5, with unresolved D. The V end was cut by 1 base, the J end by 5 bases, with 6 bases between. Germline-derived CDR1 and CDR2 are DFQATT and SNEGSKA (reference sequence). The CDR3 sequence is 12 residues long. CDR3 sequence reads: CSARGLDQPQHF. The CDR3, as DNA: TGCAGTGCTAGAGGGTTGGATCAGCCCCAGCATTTT.

The CDR3 is CASSPDAGYEQYF. The CDR3, as DNA: TGTGCCAGCAGCCCCGACGCGGGGTACGAGCAGTACTTC. V gene TRBV12-3 or TRBV12-4 combines with J gene TRBJ2-4; tentative D call: TRBD2 (6 bases). The J call is doubtful: the DNA matches TRBJ2-7 better. This CDR3 has 13 residues.

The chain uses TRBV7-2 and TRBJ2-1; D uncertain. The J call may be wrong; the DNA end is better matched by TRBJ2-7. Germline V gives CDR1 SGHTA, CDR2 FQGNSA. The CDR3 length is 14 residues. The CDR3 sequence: CASSLRWATNEQYF. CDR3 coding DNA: TGTGCCAGCAGCCTCCGGTGGGCTACGAATGAGCAGTACTTC.

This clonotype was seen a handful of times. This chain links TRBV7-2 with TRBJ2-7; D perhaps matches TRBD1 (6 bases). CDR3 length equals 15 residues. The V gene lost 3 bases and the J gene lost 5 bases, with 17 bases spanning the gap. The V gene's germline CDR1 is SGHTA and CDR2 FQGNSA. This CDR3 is CASSLSIGAGDEQYF. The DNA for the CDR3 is TGTGCCAGCAGCTTGAGCATTGGGGCAGGGGACGAGCAGTACTTC.

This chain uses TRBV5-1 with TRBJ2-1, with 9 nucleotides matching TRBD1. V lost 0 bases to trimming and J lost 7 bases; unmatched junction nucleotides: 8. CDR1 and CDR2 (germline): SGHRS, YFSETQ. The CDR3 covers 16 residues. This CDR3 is CASSLAPGQGYNEQFF. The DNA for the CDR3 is TGCGCCAGCAGCTTGGCCCCGGGACAGGGTTATAATGAGCAGTTCTTC.

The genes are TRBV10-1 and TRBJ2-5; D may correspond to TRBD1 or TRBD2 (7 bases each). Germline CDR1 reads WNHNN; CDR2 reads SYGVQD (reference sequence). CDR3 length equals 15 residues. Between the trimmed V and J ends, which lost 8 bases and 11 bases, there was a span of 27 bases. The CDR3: CASQRDRGYNNEQYF. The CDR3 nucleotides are TGCGCCAGCCAGCGGGACAGAGGGTATAACAATGAGCAGTACTTC.

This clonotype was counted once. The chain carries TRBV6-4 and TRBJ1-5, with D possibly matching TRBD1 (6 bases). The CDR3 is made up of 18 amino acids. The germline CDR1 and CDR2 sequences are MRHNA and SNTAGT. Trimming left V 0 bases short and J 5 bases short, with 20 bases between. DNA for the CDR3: TGTGCCAGCAGTGACTCGTTTAGGGGGGACGGAAAAGATCAGCCCCAGCATTTT. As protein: CASSDSFRGDGKDQPQHF.